A selection of T cell receptor beta chains follows, all from one sample in a study of cytomegalovirus exposure and HLA in healthy donors. Sequencing used immunoSEQ multiplex PCR; TCRdb keeps in-frame clones, though not all of them. The data show about 160,000 clones, about 60% seen once. The source material was PBMCs. The receptors were sampled from a woman aged 55-69 years in good health and CMV-seropositive. Both conserved end residues are part of each CDR3. D genes are given only for firm matches. The size entry is marked missing in some rows and otherwise reads once, few, many or a size class.

v_call: TRBV10-3
j_call: TRBJ2-1
clone_size: NA
d_call: TRBD2
cdr3_nt: TGTGCCATCAGTGACTCCGGGACTAGCGGGTTGAATGAGCAGTTCTTC
cdr3_aa: CAISDSGTSGLNEQFF

v_call: TRBV29-1
j_call: TRBJ1-2
clone_size: NA
d_call: NA
cdr3_nt: TGCAGCGTTGAATATAACTATGGCTACACCTTC
cdr3_aa: CSVEYNYGYTF

v_call: TRBV28
j_call: TRBJ2-3
clone_size: NA
d_call: NA
cdr3_nt: TGTGCCAGCACTCGGGACTCCGGCACAGATACGCAGTATTTT
cdr3_aa: CASTRDSGTDTQYF

v_call: TRBV9
j_call: TRBJ2-2
clone_size: NA
d_call: NA
cdr3_nt: TGTGCCAGCAGCGTAGTAGCTAGCGGGGAGCTGTTTTTT
cdr3_aa: CASSVVASGELFF

v_call: TRBV7-3
j_call: TRBJ2-6
clone_size: NA
d_call: NA
cdr3_nt: TGTGCCAGCAGCCGAGGGTCTGGGGCCAACGTCCTGACTTTC
cdr3_aa: CASSRGSGANVLTF

v_call: TRBV10-3
j_call: TRBJ1-1
clone_size: NA
d_call: NA
cdr3_nt: TGTGCCATCAGTGAGTCGATGGGGGGGAACACTGAAGCTTTCTTT
cdr3_aa: CAISESMGGNTEAFF

v_call: TRBV28
j_call: TRBJ2-2
clone_size: NA
d_call: NA
cdr3_nt: TGTGCCAGCAGTTTAGGCCCAGGCAAAGTGGAAACCGGGGAGCTGTTTTTT
cdr3_aa: CASSLGPGKVETGELFF

v_call: TRBV7-9
j_call: TRBJ2-1
clone_size: NA
d_call: NA
cdr3_nt: TGTGCCAGCAGCTTAGTCGGAGGAGCGGCAACAGATGAGCAGTTCTTC
cdr3_aa: CASSLVGGAATDEQFF

v_call: TRBV4-3
j_call: TRBJ2-3
clone_size: few
d_call: TRBD2
cdr3_nt: TGCGCCAGCAGTAGCGGGAGGTTCACAGATACGCAGTATTTT
cdr3_aa: CASSSGRFTDTQYF

v_call: TRBV27
j_call: TRBJ1-2
clone_size: NA
d_call: NA
cdr3_nt: TGTGCCAGCAGTTTGAAGGGACACAACTATGGCTACACCTTC
cdr3_aa: CASSLKGHNYGYTF

v_call: TRBV7-2
j_call: TRBJ2-3
clone_size: NA
d_call: NA
cdr3_nt: TGTGCCAGCAGCTTAAGACTGAACACAGATACGCAGTATTTT
cdr3_aa: CASSLRLNTDTQYF

v_call: TRBV4-1
j_call: TRBJ2-7
clone_size: NA
d_call: NA
cdr3_nt: TGCGCCAGCAGCCAAGATCGGGGGAAAGGTTACGAGCAGTACTTC
cdr3_aa: CASSQDRGKGYEQYF

v_call: TRBV9
j_call: TRBJ2-6
clone_size: NA
d_call: NA
cdr3_nt: TGTGTCAGCAGCGCTGGGAGAGGTGGGGCCAACGTCCTGACTTTC
cdr3_aa: CVSSAGRGGANVLTF

v_call: TRBV28
j_call: TRBJ2-5
clone_size: NA
d_call: TRBD2
cdr3_nt: TGTGCCAGCAGTTTTAGCGGGAGTATGGGTGAGACCCAGTACTTC
cdr3_aa: CASSFSGSMGETQYF

v_call: TRBV11-2
j_call: TRBJ2-7
clone_size: few
d_call: TRBD2
cdr3_nt: TGTGCCAGCAGCGCCGGGACTACCGGGTACGAGCAGTACTTC
cdr3_aa: CASSAGTTGYEQYF

v_call: TRBV4-3
j_call: TRBJ1-5
clone_size: many
d_call: NA
cdr3_nt: TGCGCCAGCAGCCAAGGCGTCGCTCAGCCCCAGCATTTT
cdr3_aa: CASSQGVAQPQHF

v_call: TRBV30
j_call: TRBJ1-5
clone_size: NA
d_call: TRBD1
cdr3_nt: TGTGCCTGGAGTGGGGACAGGGGAGTACAGCCCCAGCATTTT
cdr3_aa: CAWSGDRGVQPQHF

v_call: TRBV28
j_call: TRBJ1-2
clone_size: NA
d_call: NA
cdr3_nt: TGTGCCAGCAGTTCCCCGGGACGGGGAGGCTATGGCTACACCTTC
cdr3_aa: CASSSPGRGGYGYTF

v_call: TRBV15
j_call: TRBJ2-1
clone_size: NA
d_call: TRBD2
cdr3_nt: TGTGCCACCAGCTGGTTTAGCGGGGGCGGGAGCGGGGCCTACAATGAGCAGTTCTTC
cdr3_aa: CATSWFSGGGSGAYNEQFF

v_call: TRBV28
j_call: TRBJ2-5
clone_size: NA
d_call: NA
cdr3_nt: TGTGCCAGCAGTTTTGCCGGGAGACAAGAGACCCAGTACTTC
cdr3_aa: CASSFAGRQETQYF

v_call: TRBV7-8
j_call: TRBJ1-1
clone_size: NA
d_call: NA
cdr3_nt: TGTGCCAGCAGCTTAGGGGGAGGGCGGGGGATGAACACTGAAGCTTTCTTT
cdr3_aa: CASSLGGGRGMNTEAFF

v_call: TRBV7-2
j_call: TRBJ1-5
clone_size: NA
d_call: TRBD1
cdr3_nt: TGTGCCAGCAGCCCAGGGACAGGGCAGCCCAATCAGCCCCAGCATTTT
cdr3_aa: CASSPGTGQPNQPQHF

v_call: TRBV28
j_call: TRBJ2-5
clone_size: NA
d_call: TRBD2
cdr3_nt: TGTGCCAGCAGTTTGCCCACTTCGGCGGGAGTTGAGACCCAGTACTTC
cdr3_aa: CASSLPTSAGVETQYF

v_call: TRBV4-3
j_call: TRBJ1-4
clone_size: NA
d_call: TRBD1
cdr3_nt: TGCGCCAGCAGCCAGACAGGGAGAAAACTGTTTTTT
cdr3_aa: CASSQTGRKLFF

v_call: TRBV5-1
j_call: TRBJ1-1
clone_size: NA
d_call: NA
cdr3_nt: TGCGCCAGCAGCTTGGATACAGCCGCTTACGGGGGAGCTTTCTTT
cdr3_aa: CASSLDTAAYGGAFF

v_call: TRBV6-1
j_call: TRBJ2-7
clone_size: NA
d_call: NA
cdr3_nt: TGTGCCAGCAAACTAAATCGCGGCAGCTACGAGCAGTACTTC
cdr3_aa: CASKLNRGSYEQYF

v_call: TRBV6-1
j_call: TRBJ2-7
clone_size: NA
d_call: TRBD1
cdr3_nt: TGTGCCAGCAGTGAAGGATGGGACAGTTCCTACGAGCAGTACTTC
cdr3_aa: CASSEGWDSSYEQYF

v_call: TRBV7-6
j_call: TRBJ1-3
clone_size: NA
d_call: NA
cdr3_nt: TGTGCCAGCAGCTTGACGGGGGTTGGAAACACCATATATTTT
cdr3_aa: CASSLTGVGNTIYF

v_call: TRBV28
j_call: TRBJ2-7
clone_size: NA
d_call: NA
cdr3_nt: TGTGCCAGCAGTTCCCTCCTCTACGAGCAGTACTTC
cdr3_aa: CASSSLLYEQYF

v_call: TRBV28
j_call: TRBJ2-3
clone_size: NA
d_call: NA
cdr3_nt: TGTGCCAGCAGCCCCATGGGGACTGGCACAGATACGCAGTATTTT
cdr3_aa: CASSPMGTGTDTQYF

v_call: TRBV18
j_call: TRBJ2-7
clone_size: NA
d_call: TRBD1
cdr3_nt: TGTGCCAGCTCACCGTGGACAGGGGATGGGGAGCAGTACTTC
cdr3_aa: CASSPWTGDGEQYF

v_call: TRBV9
j_call: TRBJ2-3
clone_size: NA
d_call: TRBD2
cdr3_nt: TGTGCCAGCAGCGCGGGACTAGCGGGAGGGAGAGCAGATACGCAGTATTTT
cdr3_aa: CASSAGLAGGRADTQYF

v_call: TRBV28
j_call: TRBJ1-4
clone_size: few
d_call: TRBD1
cdr3_nt: TGTGCCCACCGTGGGGGCAGGGGGAATGAAAAACTGTTTTTT
cdr3_aa: CAHRGGRGNEKLFF

v_call: TRBV28
j_call: TRBJ1-1
clone_size: NA
d_call: NA
cdr3_nt: TGTGCCAGCAGTTCCCCGGGAAGATCGGGGGGGTATGAAGCTTTCTTT
cdr3_aa: CASSSPGRSGGYEAFF

v_call: TRBV29-1
j_call: TRBJ2-4
clone_size: NA
d_call: NA
cdr3_nt: TGCAGCGTTCGGGTGACCAAAAACATTCAGTACTTC
cdr3_aa: CSVRVTKNIQYF

v_call: TRBV15
j_call: TRBJ2-1
clone_size: NA
d_call: NA
cdr3_nt: TGTGCCACCAGCAGAAGGAGATTTAGCCCTGATGAGCAGTTCTTC
cdr3_aa: CATSRRRFSPDEQFF

v_call: TRBV30
j_call: TRBJ1-4
clone_size: few
d_call: NA
cdr3_nt: TGTGCCTGGAGCGGAGTAGAACAGGCTAATGAAAAACTGTTTTTT
cdr3_aa: CAWSGVEQANEKLFF